This is a list of T cell receptor beta chains from one sample in a study of cytomegalovirus exposure and HLA in healthy donors. Measured with immunoSEQ multiplex PCR; TCRdb has only the in-frame clones, and not every one. The profile covers some 200,000 clones, with approximately 80% appearing a single time and roughly 0.65% taken by the ten largest. Material for sequencing was PBMCs. These receptors came from a boy younger than 18 in good health and CMV-seronegative. Each CDR3 is given with its conserved first and last residue. D genes are given only for firm matches. For some rows the clone size is stated as once, few or many, or as a class when expanded; others skip it.

once | TRBD1 | TRBJ2-5 | TRBV15 | TGTGCCACCATGAGAGGACAGGGGGCATACCAAGAGACCCAGTACTTC | CATMRGQGAYQETQYF
. | . | TRBJ1-5 | TRBV28 | TGTGCCAGCAGGGCCAATCAGCCCCAGCATTTT | CASRANQPQHF
. | TRBD1 | TRBJ1-5 | TRBV12-5 | TGTGCTAGTGGTTTCCAGACAGGGGAAGGCAATCAGCCCCAGCATTTT | CASGFQTGEGNQPQHF
. | TRBD1 | TRBJ1-4 | TRBV19 | TGTGCCAGTAGTATATTCCCAGGGGGCAGGCGGTACGAAAAACTGTTTTTT | CASSIFPGGRRYEKLFF
. | . | TRBJ2-5 | TRBV11-2 | TGTGCCAGCAGCTTAGCGCAGGGTGCGTTTTATTTGGAGACCCAGTACTTC | CASSLAQGAFYLETQYF
once | TRBD1 | TRBJ1-1 | TRBV29-1 | TGCAGCGGGGACAGACAGGACACTGAAGCTTTCTTT | CSGDRQDTEAFF
. | . | TRBJ1-2 | TRBV5-4 | TGTGCCAGCAGCTTAATCAGTTTTAACTATGGCTACACCTTC | CASSLISFNYGYTF
. | . | TRBJ2-5 | TRBV11-2 | TGTGCCAGCAGCTTAGAGGCCAGGGGGGCAGAGACCCAGTACTTC | CASSLEARGAETQYF
. | . | TRBJ2-7 | TRBV2 | TGTGCCAGCAATCGGGAAAGGGACTCCTACGAGCAGTACTTC | CASNRERDSYEQYF
. | . | TRBJ1-1 | TRBV29-1 | TGCAGCGTTGATAGGGGGTTAGTAGCTTTCTTT | CSVDRGLVAFF
. | TRBD1 | TRBJ1-1 | TRBV7-2 | TGTGCCAGCAGCTCCAGACAGGGATCTGAAGCTTTCTTT | CASSSRQGSEAFF
. | TRBD1 | TRBJ1-1 | TRBV29-1 | TGCAGCGCCAAATTAGGGCAGGGGGGAGCAGCTTTCTTT | CSAKLGQGGAAFF
. | . | TRBJ2-1 | TRBV6-1 | TGTGCCAGCAGGGAAGCCGGGACACACACGAAGCGTGGGAATGAGCAGTTCTTC | CASREAGTHTKRGNEQFF
. | TRBD1 | TRBJ2-7 | TRBV18 | TGTGCCAGCTCACCAGGGACAGGGAGTACCTACGAGCAGTACTTC | CASSPGTGSTYEQYF
. | . | TRBJ1-6 | TRBV7-9 | TGTTCCAGCAGCCAACGGGGGATCAGTAATTCACCCCTCCACTTT | CSSSQRGISNSPLHF
. | TRBD1 | TRBJ1-1 | TRBV10-2 | TGCGCCAGCAGCCCCAGGGGGCATAGCGCTGAAGCTTTCTTT | CASSPRGHSAEAFF
few | TRBD1 | TRBJ1-2 | TRBV9 | TGTGCCAGCAGCGAACAGGGGGCATATGGCTACACCTTC | CASSEQGAYGYTF